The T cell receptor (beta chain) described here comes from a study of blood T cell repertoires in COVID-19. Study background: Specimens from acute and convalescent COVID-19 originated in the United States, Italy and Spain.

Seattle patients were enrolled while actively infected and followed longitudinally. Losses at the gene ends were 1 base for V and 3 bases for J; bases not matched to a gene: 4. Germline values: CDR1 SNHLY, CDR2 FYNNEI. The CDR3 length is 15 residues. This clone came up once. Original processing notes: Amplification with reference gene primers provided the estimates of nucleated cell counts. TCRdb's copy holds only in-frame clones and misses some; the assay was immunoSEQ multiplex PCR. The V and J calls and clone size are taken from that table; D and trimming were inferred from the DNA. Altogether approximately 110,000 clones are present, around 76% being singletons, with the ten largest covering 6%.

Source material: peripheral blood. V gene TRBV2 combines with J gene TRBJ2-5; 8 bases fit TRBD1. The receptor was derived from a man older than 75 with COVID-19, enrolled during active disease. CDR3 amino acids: CASSEGVDREETQYF. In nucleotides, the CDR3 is TGTGCCAGCAGTGAAGGGGTGGACAGGGAAGAGACCCAGTACTTC. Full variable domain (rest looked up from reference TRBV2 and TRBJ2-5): EPEVTQTPSHQVTQMGQEVILRCVPISNHLYFYWYRQILGQKVEFLVSFYNNEISEKSEIFDDQFSVERPDGSNFTLKIRSTKLEDSAMYFCASSEGVDREETQYFGPGTRLLVL.